The following is a T cell receptor beta chain sequence with its context. Its antigen is still unknown. The source of the sample is a study of cytomegalovirus exposure and HLA in healthy donors. Study observations and caveats: Most CMV-associated TCR beta chains were later found to appear HLA-restricted. Reports indicate that TCR beta sequences accurately predicted the HLA-A and HLA-B alleles of most subjects. In vitro work confirmed that a few CMV-associated chains recognize CMV antigens.

Germline V lookup: CDR1 MNHEY, CDR2 SMNVEV (reference sequence). There are 13 residues in the CDR3. Trimming removed 10 bases at V and 7 bases at J, with 19 bases between. Primers: 60 Vbeta forward and 13 Jbeta reverse. Assay used: immunoSEQ multiplex PCR; TCRdb lists only in-frame clones, some missing. The sample records over 150,000 clones, 65% to 90% being singletons. The TCR was taken from a girl aged 2 to 9 in good health and CMV-seropositive. Sequenced material: PBMCs. J is TRBJ1-2 and V is TRBV27, with a weak D call TRBD1 (5 bases). For the CDR3, the DNA is TGTGCCACCGGCCGGGGGGGGATAGTTGGCTACACCTTC. Amino acids: CATGRGGIVGYTF.